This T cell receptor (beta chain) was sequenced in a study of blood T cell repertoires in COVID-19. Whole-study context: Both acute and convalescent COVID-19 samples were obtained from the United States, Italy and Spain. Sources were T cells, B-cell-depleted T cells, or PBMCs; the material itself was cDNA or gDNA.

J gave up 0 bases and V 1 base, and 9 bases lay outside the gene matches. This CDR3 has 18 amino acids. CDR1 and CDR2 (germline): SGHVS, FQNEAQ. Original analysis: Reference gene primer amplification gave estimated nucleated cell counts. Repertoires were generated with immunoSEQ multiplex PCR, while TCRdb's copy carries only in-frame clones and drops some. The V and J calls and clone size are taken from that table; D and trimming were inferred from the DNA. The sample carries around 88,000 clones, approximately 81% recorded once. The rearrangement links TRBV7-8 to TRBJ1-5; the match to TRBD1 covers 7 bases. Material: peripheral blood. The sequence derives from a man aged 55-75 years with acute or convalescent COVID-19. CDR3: CASSLVAHRGDSNQPQHF. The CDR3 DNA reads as TGTGCCAGCAGCTTAGTAGCACACAGGGGTGATAGCAATCAGCCCCAGCATTTT.